A selection of T cell receptor beta chains follows, all from one sample in a study of blood T cell repertoires in COVID-19. Sequencing was performed with immunoSEQ multiplex PCR; in TCRdb, only in-frame clones are kept and a portion is missing. This table has 200,000 to 250,000 clones, less than 90% appearing once. Sequenced sample: PBMCs or T cells enriched from blood (not recorded which). Receptors originate from a middle-aged woman who had recovered from COVID-19. CDR3s include the opening cysteine and the closing phenylalanine or tryptophan. Each record gives: V gene, clone size, D gene, J gene, CDR3 DNA, CDR3 protein. A D gene is named only where the DNA matches it firmly. Clone size is not always given. Where it is, it says once, few, many or a class for expanded clones.

TRBV27	NA	TRBD1	TRBJ1-5	TGTGCCAGCAGCCGGACAGGGGGTAATCAGCCCCAGCATTTT	CASSRTGGNQPQHF
TRBV30	NA	NA	TRBJ2-7	TGTGCCTGGAGTGTGGTAGGAGGGACCTACGAGCAGTACTTC	CAWSVVGGTYEQYF
TRBV2	NA	NA	TRBJ1-2	TGTGCCAGCAGTGCGGGGGGAGACTATGGCTACACCTTC	CASSAGGDYGYTF
TRBV23-1	NA	NA	TRBJ2-6	TGCGCCAGCAGTCCCTCCAATAGGAGGGTGGCTAAGGGGGCCAACGTCCTGACTTTC	CASSPSNRRVAKGANVLTF
TRBV25-1	NA	NA	TRBJ1-5	TGTGCCAGCAGTGGGGAAAGACAGGGCAATCAGCCCCAGCATTTT	CASSGERQGNQPQHF
TRBV20-1	NA	NA	TRBJ1-4	TGCAGTGCTAGTGCGTCCGGGGGTGAACTGTTTTTT	CSASASGGELFF
TRBV13	NA	NA	TRBJ2-3	TGTGCCAGCAGCTACGGACTGAAGGCCACAGATACGCAGTATTTT	CASSYGLKATDTQYF
TRBV7-2	NA	TRBD1	TRBJ1-1	TGTGCCAGCAGCTTAAGGACAGGGGTTGGGACTGAAGCTTTCTTT	CASSLRTGVGTEAFF
TRBV29-1	NA	NA	TRBJ2-3	TGCAGCGTTGAGCGCCAGGGGTGGTCAGATACGCAGTATTTT	CSVERQGWSDTQYF
TRBV27	NA	TRBD2	TRBJ2-1	TGTGCCAGCAGTTTACTAGCGGGAGAGGTTGAGCAGTTCTTC	CASSLLAGEVEQFF
TRBV3-1/TRBV3-2	NA	TRBD1	TRBJ1-4	TGTGCCAGCAGCCCGACAGGGAACACGGCTGAAAAACTGTTTTTT	CASSPTGNTAEKLFF
TRBV7-9	NA	NA	TRBJ2-3	TGTGCCAGCAGCTTGGGGGCACCGAGGGGCACAGATACGCAGTATTTT	CASSLGAPRGTDTQYF
TRBV18	NA	NA	TRBJ1-1	TGTGCCAGCTCACCTTCGGGACTCGGACTGAACACTGAAGCTTTCTTT	CASSPSGLGLNTEAFF
TRBV5-1	NA	NA	TRBJ1-2	TGCGCCAGCAGGAACCGGGACACTGCTAACTATGGCTACACCTTC	CASRNRDTANYGYTF
TRBV28	NA	NA	TRBJ1-2	TGTGCCAGCTACAGGGACTATGGCTACACCTTC	CASYRDYGYTF
TRBV24-1	NA	NA	TRBJ2-3	TGTGCCACCAGTGGCGACTCCACAGATACGCAGTATTTT	CATSGDSTDTQYF
TRBV7-3	NA	NA	TRBJ2-3	TGTGCCAGCAGCCGGGCTAGCGCTAGCACAGATACGCAGTATTTT	CASSRASASTDTQYF
TRBV7-2	NA	NA	TRBJ1-1	TGTGCCAGCAGCCCGGGGGGGGTGAACACTGAAGCTTTCTTT	CASSPGGVNTEAFF
TRBV2	NA	TRBD1	TRBJ1-4	TGTGCCAGCAGAGACGGACAGGGACGAAAACTGTTTTTT	CASRDGQGRKLFF
TRBV12-3/TRBV12-4	NA	NA	TRBJ2-1	TGTGCCAGCAGTCTATTAAGGCGGGGTGAGCAGTTCTTC	CASSLLRRGEQFF
TRBV6-4	NA	NA	TRBJ2-6	TGTGCCAGCAGCAACGGGGACTCTGGGGCCAACGTCCTGACTTTC	CASSNGDSGANVLTF
TRBV5-4	NA	NA	TRBJ2-3	TGTGCCAGCAGCCCCCCCCCGGGCGGGCCTAGCACAGATACGCAGTATTTT	CASSPPPGGPSTDTQYF
TRBV4-1	NA	TRBD2	TRBJ2-1	TGCGCCAGCAGCCAAGATGCGAGGCGGGAGGGCCTCAGCTCCTACAATGAGCAGTTCTTC	CASSQDARREGLSSYNEQFF
TRBV3-1/TRBV3-2	NA	NA	TRBJ1-6	TGTGCCAGCAGCCAGGGGGCTCATAATTCACCCCTCCACTTT	CASSQGAHNSPLHF
TRBV10-3	NA	NA	TRBJ1-2	TGTGCCATCAGTGAGTCCGAACAGGTTGGCTATGGCTACACCTTC	CAISESEQVGYGYTF
TRBV28	many	NA	TRBJ1-5	TGTGCCAGCAGTATGAGAAGCGACAGGAGCAATCAGCCCCAGCATTTT	CASSMRSDRSNQPQHF
TRBV27	NA	TRBD1	TRBJ1-1	TGTGCCAGCAGTTTATTGACAGGGGACACTGAAGCTTTCTTT	CASSLLTGDTEAFF
TRBV28	NA	NA	TRBJ1-2	TGTGCCAGCAGTTACGGCAGCGCTAACTATGGCTACACCTTC	CASSYGSANYGYTF
TRBV6-6	NA	TRBD1	TRBJ1-2	TGTGCCAGCAGTCCCAGGGGGGACGGCTACACCTTC	CASSPRGDGYTF
TRBV5-1	NA	NA	TRBJ1-3	TGCGCCAGCAGCTTGGGAGAACGATCTGGAAACACCATATATTTT	CASSLGERSGNTIYF
TRBV4-1	few	NA	TRBJ1-5	TGCGCCAGCAGCCAAGATCCGGGGGTGGGCAATCAGCCCCAGCATTTT	CASSQDPGVGNQPQHF
TRBV28	NA	TRBD2	TRBJ2-3	TGTGCCAGCAGGCCGGGAGGGAGCACAGATACGCAGTATTTT	CASRPGGSTDTQYF
TRBV27	NA	TRBD1	TRBJ1-2	TGTGCCAGCAGTGACGGGACAGGGGCCTATGGCTACACCTTC	CASSDGTGAYGYTF
TRBV28	few	NA	TRBJ1-4	TGTGCCAGCAGTTTCAGGCGCAGGGAAGATGAAAAACTGTTTTTT	CASSFRRREDEKLFF
TRBV3-1/TRBV3-2	NA	NA	TRBJ1-1	TGTGCCAGCAGTCTCTCGAACACTGAAGCTTTCTTT	CASSLSNTEAFF
TRBV9	NA	NA	TRBJ2-1	TGTGCCAGCAGCGTAGATTCGGGAAGTCGTTACAATGAGCAGTTCTTC	CASSVDSGSRYNEQFF
TRBV3-1/TRBV3-2	NA	TRBD1	TRBJ1-5	TGTGCCAGCAGCCAGGCGACAGGGGTAGTTCAGCCCCAGCATTTT	CASSQATGVVQPQHF
TRBV7-2	once	NA	TRBJ1-1	TGTGCCAGCAGCTTAGTCACAGGCCGGGAAGCTTTCTTT	CASSLVTGREAFF
TRBV28	NA	TRBD1	TRBJ1-1	TGTGCCAGCAAGATGACAGGGGGATATAACACTGAAGCTTTCTTT	CASKMTGGYNTEAFF
TRBV2	NA	NA	TRBJ2-5	TGTGCCAGCAGTGCTGAACAGGGTGGAGAGACCCAGTACTTC	CASSAEQGGETQYF
TRBV4-2	once	NA	TRBJ2-3	TGTGCCAGCAGCCAACTCCCCGCAGATACGCAGTATTTT	CASSQLPADTQYF
TRBV24-1	NA	NA	TRBJ1-1	TGTGCCACCAGTAGTTCGGGGAAGACTGAAGCTTTCTTT	CATSSSGKTEAFF
TRBV7-2	NA	NA	TRBJ1-6	TGTGCCAGCAGCTTATGGGCAGGGGACCCTAATAATTCACCCCTCCACTTT	CASSLWAGDPNNSPLHF
TRBV5-8	NA	TRBD1	TRBJ2-5	TGTGCCAGCAGCCCCCGGACAGGGAAAAACCAAGAGACCCAGTACTTC	CASSPRTGKNQETQYF
TRBV7-9	NA	TRBD2	TRBJ2-4	TGTGCCAGCAGCTTGACTAGCGGGAGTTTCGACATTCAGTACTTC	CASSLTSGSFDIQYF
TRBV2	few	TRBD1	TRBJ1-1	TGTGCCAGCAGTAACGACAGGGCTCGGAACACTGAAGCTTTCTTT	CASSNDRARNTEAFF
TRBV30	once	TRBD1	TRBJ1-2	TGTGCCTGGAGTGTAGACGCCGGGACAGGGTTTGGCTACACCTTC	CAWSVDAGTGFGYTF
TRBV7-9	once	TRBD2	TRBJ2-7	TGTGCCAGCAGCTTAGCTCTAGCGGGATCTGGCGAGCAGTACTTC	CASSLALAGSGEQYF
TRBV13	few	NA	TRBJ2-7	TGTGCCAGCAGCTTAGGGGACAGCTACGAGCAGTACTTC	CASSLGDSYEQYF
TRBV6-5	NA	NA	TRBJ2-5	TGTGCCAGCAGTTACTCCGGTCGGGTGGAGACCCAGTACTTC	CASSYSGRVETQYF
TRBV4-1	NA	NA	TRBJ1-4	TGCGCCAGCAGCCAAGACGGGGGGCAGAATGAAAAACTGTTTTTT	CASSQDGGQNEKLFF
TRBV5-4	NA	NA	TRBJ1-2	TGTGCCAGCAGCTTGGATCAGAATGGCTACACCTTC	CASSLDQNGYTF
TRBV28	NA	TRBD1	TRBJ2-7	TGTGCCAGCAGGGGGACAGTATCCTACGAGCAGTACTTC	CASRGTVSYEQYF
TRBV6-1	NA	NA	TRBJ2-7	TGTGCCAGCAGTGAACTCCCAGGGCCGAACTACGAGCAGTACTTC	CASSELPGPNYEQYF
TRBV6-6	NA	NA	TRBJ2-3	TGTGCCAGCACCCCCGAGCTCAGGGGATACACAGATACGCAGTATTTT	CASTPELRGYTDTQYF
TRBV7-2	NA	TRBD2	TRBJ2-7	TGTGCGGCGGGAGGACCCTACGAGCAGTACTTC	CAAGGPYEQYF
TRBV11-1	NA	NA	TRBJ2-6	TGTGCCAGCAGCTTAGGGAGCTCTGGGGCCAACGTCCTGACTTTC	CASSLGSSGANVLTF
TRBV5-1	NA	NA	TRBJ1-1	TGCGCCAGCAGCCTTACACGCACCTCCACTGAAGCTTTCTTT	CASSLTRTSTEAFF
TRBV19	NA	NA	TRBJ1-1	TGTGCCAGTAGTATTCAGTGGAACACTGAAGCTTTCTTT	CASSIQWNTEAFF
TRBV6-5	NA	NA	TRBJ1-4	TGTGCCAGCAGTTACTCGGGGGGTGGCGAAAAACTGTTTTTT	CASSYSGGGEKLFF